This is a list of T cell receptor beta chains from one sample in a study of blood T cell repertoires in COVID-19. Method: immunoSEQ multiplex PCR; TCRdb's copy keeps in-frame clones and lacks some. The repertoire includes 130,000 or so clones, around 87% of them detected once, and 18% sits in the top ten. What was sequenced was peripheral blood. The receptors here all came from a woman in her forties or fifties who had recovered from COVID-19. Both conserved end residues are part of each CDR3. Each record gives: clone size, J gene, V gene, D gene, CDR3 protein, CDR3 DNA. A D gene is named only where the DNA matches it firmly. Part of the rows lack a size; the others show once, few, many or a class for expanded clones.

size: NA; J: TRBJ1-2; V: TRBV30; D: NA; CDR3: CAWKGNNYGYTF; DNA: TGTGCCTGGAAGGGGAATAACTATGGCTACACCTTC
size: NA; J: TRBJ1-3; V: TRBV19; D: TRBD1; CDR3: CASSMRNRQGGNTIYF; DNA: TGTGCCAGTAGTATGAGAAATCGACAGGGAGGAAACACCATATATTTT
size: NA; J: TRBJ1-5; V: TRBV5-8; D: TRBD1; CDR3: CASSSGTGVRNQPQHF; DNA: TGTGCCAGCAGCTCCGGGACAGGGGTTCGCAATCAGCCCCAGCATTTT
size: once; J: TRBJ2-7; V: TRBV5-5; D: NA; CDR3: CASDYAGGVYEQYF; DNA: TGTGCCAGCGATTATGCCGGGGGTGTCTACGAGCAGTACTTC
size: NA; J: TRBJ1-1; V: TRBV19; D: TRBD1; CDR3: CATMPRDRTPNTEAFF; DNA: TGTGCCACGATGCCTCGGGACAGGACACCAAACACTGAAGCTTTCTTT
size: once; J: TRBJ2-1; V: TRBV11-3; D: NA; CDR3: CASSLDKGGRAAYNEQFF; DNA: TGTGCCAGCAGCTTAGATAAAGGGGGGAGGGCCGCCTACAATGAGCAGTTCTTC
size: NA; J: TRBJ2-1; V: TRBV2; D: TRBD1; CDR3: CASSIRPGQAYNEQFF; DNA: TGTGCCAGCAGTATACGACCGGGACAGGCTTACAATGAGCAGTTCTTC
size: NA; J: TRBJ1-2; V: TRBV27; D: NA; CDR3: CASSLTIRDPYGYTF; DNA: TGTGCCAGCAGTCTCACCATCAGGGATCCCTATGGCTACACCTTC
size: NA; J: TRBJ2-2; V: TRBV28; D: TRBD2; CDR3: CASSLSRLGGDTGELFF; DNA: TGTGCCAGCAGTTTATCCCGCCTCGGGGGGGACACCGGGGAGCTGTTTTTT
size: NA; J: TRBJ2-3; V: TRBV19; D: TRBD2; CDR3: CASSRMSGRYTDTQYF; DNA: TGTGCCAGTAGTAGAATGAGCGGGAGGTACACAGATACGCAGTATTTT
size: NA; J: TRBJ2-2; V: TRBV7-6; D: TRBD1; CDR3: CASSLGAGQGRTGELFF; DNA: TGTGCCAGCAGCTTGGGCGCGGGACAGGGGAGGACCGGGGAGCTGTTTTTT
size: NA; J: TRBJ2-5; V: TRBV12-3/TRBV12-4; D: TRBD1; CDR3: CASSWGQGETQYF; DNA: TGTGCCAGCAGTTGGGGACAGGGAGAGACCCAGTACTTC
size: NA; J: TRBJ1-2; V: TRBV6-2/TRBV6-3; D: NA; CDR3: CASSYSTFDSPYGYTF; DNA: TGTGCCAGCAGTTACTCGACGTTCGACAGCCCCTATGGCTACACCTTC
size: NA; J: TRBJ1-2; V: TRBV6-1; D: NA; CDR3: CASSEAGAKNGYTF; DNA: TGTGCCAGCAGTGAAGCTGGGGCCAAAAATGGCTACACCTTC
size: NA; J: TRBJ2-1; V: TRBV20-1; D: NA; CDR3: CSASNLVDEQFF; DNA: TGCAGTGCTAGTAATCTAGTTGATGAGCAGTTCTTC
size: NA; J: TRBJ2-1; V: TRBV5-5; D: NA; CDR3: CASSLEADPYNEQFF; DNA: TGTGCCAGCAGCTTGGAAGCGGATCCCTACAATGAGCAGTTCTTC
size: NA; J: TRBJ2-1; V: TRBV4-1; D: NA; CDR3: CASSPNLVLVGNEQFF; DNA: TGCGCCAGCAGCCCAAACCTAGTGTTAGTAGGAAATGAGCAGTTCTTC
size: NA; J: TRBJ2-2; V: TRBV6-2/TRBV6-3; D: TRBD2; CDR3: CASSLPKREVNTGELFF; DNA: TGTGCCAGCAGTTTACCAAAGCGGGAGGTAAACACCGGGGAGCTGTTTTTT
size: NA; J: TRBJ2-3; V: TRBV7-3; D: NA; CDR3: CASSLAGQSTDTQYF; DNA: TGTGCCAGCAGCTTAGCGGGACAGAGCACAGATACGCAGTATTTT
size: NA; J: TRBJ1-2; V: TRBV19; D: NA; CDR3: CASVPTPGENYGYTF; DNA: TGTGCCAGCGTCCCAACGCCGGGGGAGAACTATGGCTACACCTTC
size: NA; J: TRBJ2-5; V: TRBV7-3; D: TRBD1; CDR3: CASSQQGFAQETQYF; DNA: TGTGCCAGCAGTCAACAGGGGTTCGCTCAAGAGACCCAGTACTTC
size: once; J: TRBJ2-5; V: TRBV4-1; D: TRBD2; CDR3: CASSQEASGELQETQYF; DNA: TGCGCCAGCAGCCAAGAGGCTAGCGGGGAACTACAAGAGACCCAGTACTTC
size: once; J: TRBJ2-7; V: TRBV7-2; D: TRBD2; CDR3: CASSLVVAGGKQYF; DNA: TGTGCCAGCAGCTTAGTGGTAGCGGGAGGGAAGCAGTACTTC
size: NA; J: TRBJ2-6; V: TRBV18; D: NA; CDR3: CASSRDSSGANVLTF; DNA: TGTGCCAGCTCCCGCGACAGCTCTGGGGCCAACGTCCTGACTTTC
size: NA; J: TRBJ2-1; V: TRBV19; D: TRBD2; CDR3: CASRPFAGTSGRGYNEQFF; DNA: TGTGCCAGTAGACCCTTCGCCGGGACTAGCGGGAGAGGGTACAATGAGCAGTTCTTC
size: NA; J: TRBJ2-6; V: TRBV19; D: TRBD1; CDR3: CASKGQAVSGANVLTF; DNA: TGTGCCAGTAAGGGACAGGCCGTCTCTGGGGCCAACGTCCTGACTTTC
size: NA; J: TRBJ1-6; V: TRBV7-9; D: NA; CDR3: CASSLAGTSNSPLHF; DNA: TGTGCCAGCAGCTTAGCCGGGACAAGCAATTCACCCCTCCACTTT
size: NA; J: TRBJ2-5; V: TRBV5-1; D: NA; CDR3: CASRTGSQETQYF; DNA: TGCGCCAGCAGGACGGGATCCCAAGAGACCCAGTACTTC
size: NA; J: TRBJ1-2; V: TRBV6-2/TRBV6-3; D: NA; CDR3: CASSYGGRFGYTF; DNA: TGTGCCAGCAGTTATGGGGGGAGATTTGGCTACACCTTC
size: NA; J: TRBJ1-4; V: TRBV7-3; D: TRBD1; CDR3: CASSLEGGVGEKLFF; DNA: TGTGCCAGCAGCCTGGAAGGGGGCGTGGGTGAAAAACTGTTTTTT
size: NA; J: TRBJ2-7; V: TRBV6-6; D: TRBD2; CDR3: CASMREGLYEQYF; DNA: TGTGCCAGCATGCGGGAGGGCCTATACGAGCAGTACTTC
size: NA; J: TRBJ2-1; V: TRBV7-7; D: NA; CDR3: CASSLTAAASYNEQFF; DNA: TGTGCCAGCAGCTTAACTGCAGCGGCATCCTACAATGAGCAGTTCTTC
size: NA; J: TRBJ1-5; V: TRBV7-2; D: NA; CDR3: CASSKQSTANQPQHF; DNA: TGTGCCAGCAGCAAACAGAGTACCGCCAATCAGCCCCAGCATTTT
size: NA; J: TRBJ1-1; V: TRBV7-3; D: TRBD1; CDR3: CASSRTGLDDTEAFF; DNA: TGTGCCAGCAGCCGGACAGGGCTCGATGATACTGAAGCTTTCTTT
size: NA; J: TRBJ2-1; V: TRBV28; D: NA; CDR3: CASRLRGRGNEQFF; DNA: TGTGCCAGCAGACTCCGGGGGAGGGGGAATGAGCAGTTCTTC
size: NA; J: TRBJ2-5; V: TRBV5-4; D: TRBD2; CDR3: CASRIAGGSWETQYF; DNA: TGTGCCAGCAGGATAGCGGGGGGCTCCTGGGAGACCCAGTACTTC
size: NA; J: TRBJ2-7; V: TRBV19; D: TRBD2; CDR3: CASSASGASYEQYF; DNA: TGTGCCAGTAGTGCCAGCGGGGCCTCCTACGAGCAGTACTTC
size: NA; J: TRBJ1-2; V: TRBV5-4; D: TRBD1; CDR3: CASTIQNRGVRYGYTF; DNA: TGTGCCAGCACCATCCAGAACAGGGGTGTTCGGTATGGCTACACCTTC
size: NA; J: TRBJ1-6; V: TRBV6-1; D: NA; CDR3: CASSEISTGSPLHF; DNA: TGTGCCAGCAGTGAAATATCGACTGGCTCACCCCTCCACTTT
size: NA; J: TRBJ1-1; V: TRBV18; D: NA; CDR3: CASSPGGADGLSEAFF; DNA: TGTGCCAGCTCACCAGGGGGGGCTGATGGACTTTCTGAAGCTTTCTTT
size: many; J: TRBJ2-5; V: TRBV7-9; D: NA; CDR3: CASSLDDSPTQYF; DNA: TGTGCCAGCAGCTTAGACGACTCCCCCACCCAGTACTTC
size: NA; J: TRBJ2-7; V: TRBV30; D: NA; CDR3: CAWSVLSYEQYF; DNA: TGTGCCTGGAGTGTACTAAGCTACGAGCAGTACTTC
size: once; J: TRBJ2-3; V: TRBV5-1; D: TRBD2; CDR3: CASSPGASGGGDTQYF; DNA: TGCGCCAGCAGCCCGGGGGCCAGCGGGGGGGGAGATACGCAGTATTTT
size: NA; J: TRBJ1-6; V: TRBV5-4; D: TRBD1; CDR3: CASGQGFGEGPLHF; DNA: TGTGCCAGCGGACAGGGCTTTGGGGAAGGGCCCCTCCACTTT
size: NA; J: TRBJ2-7; V: TRBV6-5; D: TRBD1; CDR3: CASSWTGGYEQYF; DNA: TGTGCCAGCAGTTGGACAGGGGGCTACGAGCAGTACTTC
size: once; J: TRBJ1-1; V: TRBV6-5; D: NA; CDR3: CASNQGNTEAFF; DNA: TGTGCCAGTAATCAGGGGAACACTGAAGCTTTCTTT
size: NA; J: TRBJ2-3; V: TRBV29-1; D: NA; CDR3: CSVEVGADTQYF; DNA: TGCAGCGTTGAAGTGGGCGCAGATACGCAGTATTTT
size: NA; J: TRBJ2-5; V: TRBV19; D: TRBD2; CDR3: CASSMGAGAGETQYF; DNA: TGTGCCAGTAGTATGGGAGCGGGAGCGGGGGAGACCCAGTACTTC